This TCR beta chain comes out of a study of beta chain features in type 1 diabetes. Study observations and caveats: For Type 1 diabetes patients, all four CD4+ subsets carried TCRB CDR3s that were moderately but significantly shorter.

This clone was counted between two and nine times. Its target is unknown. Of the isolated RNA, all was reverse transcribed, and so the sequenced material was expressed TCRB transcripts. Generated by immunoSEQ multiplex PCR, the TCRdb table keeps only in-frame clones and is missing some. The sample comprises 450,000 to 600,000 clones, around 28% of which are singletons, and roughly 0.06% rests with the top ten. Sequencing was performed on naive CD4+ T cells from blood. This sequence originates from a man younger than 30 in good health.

The CDR3 here is CSGDGGGEDTQYF. DNA for the CDR3: TGCAGCGGTGATGGGGGTGGGGAGGATACGCAGTATTTT. This chain links TRBV29-1 with TRBJ2-3; either TRBD1 or TRBD2 may supply D (5 bases each). V was clipped by 7 bases and J by 6 bases, with 17 bases between them. CDR1 and CDR2 from the germline V gene are SQVTM and ANQGSEA. CDR3 size: 13 residues.